This T cell receptor beta chain comes out of a study of cytomegalovirus exposure and HLA in healthy donors. Healthy bone marrow donors formed the donor group. PCR amplification relied on 60 Vbeta primers (plus 13 Jbeta primers). Libraries were prepared by immunoSEQ multiplex PCR; TCRdb keeps only in-frame clonotypes and omits some of them. Among under 110,000 clones listed, less than 80% were seen once. The junction had 5 bases not matched to a gene; V was cut back by 2 bases and J by 3 bases. The CDR3 extends over 15 amino acids. Germline CDR1 and CDR2: SGHNT and YYREEE (reference sequence). The sequence was obtained from a man aged 35 to 55 in good health and CMV-seronegative. The chain has TRBV5-4 and TRBJ2-1, with TRBD1 matching over 7 bases. The sequencing input was PBMCs. CDR3 sequence (DNA): TGTGCCAGCAGCTTCCCCGGGACAGTCTACAATGAGCAGTTCTTC. It codes for CASSFPGTVYNEQFF.